This TCR beta chain originates from a study of T cells after yellow fever vaccination. Study context: Low-cell-number fractions were prepared with SMART-Seq v4 Ultra Low Input.

Study-level findings and limits: FACS-sorted repertoires could harbor abundant contaminating bulk-population clonotypes.

Production of TCR cDNA was by 5'RACE template switching, which also added a universal primer site and UMIs. TCRdb processed the 5' RACE reads anew with MiXCR; each CDR3 protein has one entry. The sample consists of about 580,000 distinct CDR3 sequences, around a sixth of them appearing once. V lost 2 bases, J lost 0 bases, and 13 bases lay in between. This CDR3 comprises 16 residues. The germline CDR1 and CDR2 sequences are SEHNR and FQNEAQ (reference sequence). This clonotype was counted between two and nine times. Antigen specificity is unknown. The sequencing used PBMCs, collected 5 days after the first yellow fever vaccination. The clonotype was recovered from a man aged 18 to 29 who received the YFV17D yellow fever vaccine. This chain joins TRBV7-9 and TRBJ2-5; perhaps TRBD2 as D (5 bases). The CDR3 reads CASSLYPWRYQETQYF. Here the CDR3 DNA reads TGTGCCAGCAGCTTATACCCGTGGAGGTACCAAGAGACCCAGTACTTC.